Below are 8 T cell receptor beta chains sequenced from a single sample in a study of T cell changes during pregnancy in multiple sclerosis. Sequencing used immunoSEQ multiplex PCR; TCRdb keeps in-frame clones, though not all of them. This table holds about 44,000 clones, under 95% found once. The sequences come from CD4+ T cells from peripheral blood mononuclear cells, collected in the third trimester of pregnancy. These receptors originate from a female donor with multiple sclerosis, enrolled in a pregnancy study.

The V gene is TRBV11-3, the J gene TRBJ2-3; possibly TRBD1 for D (6 bases). The CDR3 runs to 16 residues. Per the germline V gene, CDR1 is SGHNT and CDR2 is YENEEA. V gave up 2 bases and J gave up 0 bases, with 12 bases separating them. The CDR3 DNA sequence: TGTGCCAGCAGCTTATCCGGGACAATTAGCACAGATACGCAGTATTTT. Amino acid sequence: CASSLSGTISTDTQYF.

The V gene is TRBV5-7, the J gene TRBJ1-5; the match to TRBD1 covers 10 bases. TRBV5-7 is assigned to the ORF class and has an uncertain function. The CDR3 is 14 amino acids. After removal of 8 bases from V and 7 bases from J, the junction contained 9 bases not matched to a gene. The CDR3 loop is CARPGQGRRQPQHF. The CDR3 nucleotides are TGTGCCAGACCGGGACAGGGGAGGAGACAGCCCCAGCATTTT.

The chain couples TRBV7-9 to TRBJ2-7; weak D call: TRBD2 (7 bases). V lost 1 base to trimming and J lost 2 bases, with 15 bases between them. The length of the CDR3 is 16 residues. Germline V gene lookup returns CDR1 SEHNR and CDR2 FQNEAQ (reference sequence). DNA for the CDR3: TGTGCCAGCAGCTTAGGGGGGGGCAGGGTGGCCTACGAGCAGTACTTC. Its translation: CASSLGGGRVAYEQYF.

This clone was recorded a few times. The chain combines TRBV18 with TRBJ1-2; TRBD1 matches 8 bases. The trim removed 1 base at V and 4 bases at J, leaving 5 bases unmatched. Germline-derived CDR1 and CDR2 are KGHSH and LQKENI. This CDR3 comprises 15 residues. The DNA of the CDR3 is TGTGCCAGCTCACCACTAGACAGGGGAAGCTATGGCTACACCTTC. It is translated as CASSPLDRGSYGYTF.

The V call is TRBV14, the J call TRBJ1-1; 9 bases are a match to TRBD1. The ends lost 3 bases at V and 5 bases at J; junction bases unmatched: 4. Germline values: CDR1 SGHDN, CDR2 FVKESK. The CDR3 sequence is 14 residues long. The CDR3 protein is CASSHTGQGTEAFF. The CDR3 region has the DNA TGTGCCAGCAGCCACACGGGACAGGGTACTGAAGCTTTCTTT.

This clone was recorded only once. The genes are TRBV25-1 and TRBJ2-7; 9 bases match TRBD2. Germline trimming cut 0 bases from V and 2 bases from J; bases unmatched to any gene: 2. The CDR3 is 15 amino acids. CDR1 is MGHDK, CDR2 SYGVNS, per germline. The CDR3 region has the DNA TGTGCCAGCAGTGAATATGCTAGCGGGGCCTACGAGCAGTACTTC. It is translated as CASSEYASGAYEQYF.

The chain joins TRBV4-2 to TRBJ1-6, with no clear D. The V and J ends lost 0 bases and 7 bases respectively, with 13 bases between them. The CDR3 is 16 amino acids. Germline V CDR1 and CDR2: LGHNA, YNFKEQ. CDR3 nucleotides: TGTGCCAGCAGCCAAGAAAGAGGGCGTGAAAATTCACCCCTCCACTTT. Protein sequence: CASSQERGRENSPLHF.

The chain couples TRBV29-1 to TRBJ1-2, with 8 nucleotides matching TRBD1. V lost 6 bases, J lost 4 bases, and 10 bases stayed unmatched. Germline lookup yields CDR1 SQVTM and CDR2 ANQGSEA. CDR3 length: 14 amino acids. Written as DNA, the CDR3 is TGCAGCGTCGCTCTCCAGGGGGCTGGCTATGGCTACACCTTC. This translates into CSVALQGAGYGYTF.